These 5 T cell receptor beta chains originate from one sample sequenced in a study of CD8 T cells in Susac syndrome. RNA, at about 0.45 to 1 ug, was reverse transcribed with random hexamers. A single record per CDR3 protein comes from TCRdb applying MiXCR to the immunoSEQ multiplex PCR reads. The sample shows roughly 160,000 distinct CDR3 sequences, about 95% of them seen only once. Source material: CD4+ T cells from PBMCs. The receptors here all came from a human donor in good health.

The V call is TRBV4-3, the J call TRBJ2-7, with D uncertain. In germline, CDR1 is LGHNA, CDR2 YSLEER. The CDR3 is 14 residues long. V was clipped by 0 bases and J by 9 bases, with 15 bases between them. The CDR3 region is CASSQELQGTVQYF. The CDR3 nucleotides read TGCGCCAGCAGCCAAGAACTCCAAGGAACCGTGCAGTACTTC.

The V gene is TRBV29-1, the J gene TRBJ1-2, with D hard to call. V lost 1 base and J lost 6, with 6 bases in between. The V gene's germline CDR1 is SQVTM and CDR2 ANQGSEA. The CDR3 has 11 residues. The CDR3 DNA reads TGCAGCGTTGAAGGCTCGGATGGCTACACCTTC. This encodes CSVEGSDGYTF.

In DNA, the CDR3 is TGCGCCAGCAGCTTGGCCCCGGGCAGGACCGATAGCTACACCTTC. As protein: CASSLAPGRTDSYTF. The chain has TRBV5-1 and TRBJ1-2; unclear D gene. Trimming took 0 bases from V and 9 from J, leaving 18 bases between them. This CDR3 spans 15 amino acids. Germline V CDR1 and CDR2: SGHRS, YFSETQ.

This clonotype was detected only once. The chain joins TRBV14 to TRBJ2-1, with D perhaps assigned TRBD1 or TRBD2 (5 bases each). CDR3 length equals 11 residues. Germline loops: CDR1 SGHDN, CDR2 FVKESK. V was trimmed by 4 bases and J by 13 bases, leaving 11 bases between them. CDR3 sequence reads: CASSLGTPQFF. The DNA of the CDR3 is TGTGCCAGCAGCCTCGGGACCCCTCAGTTCTTC.

The chain combines TRBV2 with TRBJ2-3, with TRBD2 identical over 7 bases. This CDR3 has 12 amino acids. Germline V lookup: CDR1 SNHLY, CDR2 FYNNEI. The J segment lost 8 bases and the V segment lost 5 bases, leaving 4 bases of the junction unmatched. CDR3: CASSWGLITQYF. The CDR3 nucleotides are TGTGCCAGCAGTTGGGGACTAATTACGCAGTATTTT.